Below, 28 T cell receptor beta chains from the same sample are listed, as sequenced in a study of CD4+ T cells in melanoma. Produced via immunoSEQ multiplex PCR; TCRdb's table is partial and in-frame only. The profile shows more than 90,000 clones, around 92% of them singletons. The sample taken for sequencing was peripheral blood. The receptor source for this set is a human donor with melanoma.

The rearrangement uses TRBV30 and TRBJ2-1; 11 nucleotides line up with TRBD2. V was clipped by 3 bases and J by 3 bases; unmatched bases: 7. The CDR3 totals 16 residues. Germline loops: CDR1 GTSNPN, CDR2 SVGIG (reference sequence). CDR3 sequence: CAWRPTSGSLYNEQFF. In DNA, the CDR3 is TGTGCCTGGAGACCCACTAGCGGGAGCCTCTACAATGAGCAGTTCTTC.

The chain joins TRBV5-4 to TRBJ2-1, with D possibly matching TRBD1 (6 bases). CDR1 and CDR2 (germline): SGHNT, YYREEE (reference sequence). CDR3 size: 14 residues. Trimming stripped 4 bases from V and 2 bases from J, with 10 bases between. Here the CDR3 reads CASSATGPYNEQFF. DNA for the CDR3: TGTGCCAGCAGCGCCACAGGGCCCTACAATGAGCAGTTCTTC.

This chain uses TRBV28 with TRBJ1-5; 11 bases line up with TRBD1. With V trimmed by 6 bases and J by 6 bases, 7 bases remained unmatched. Germline CDR1 is MDHEN and CDR2 is SYDVKM. The CDR3 runs 15 residues. CDR3: CASRTTGTGGQPQHF. CDR3 nucleotide sequence: TGTGCCAGCAGAACCACCGGGACAGGGGGTCAGCCCCAGCATTTT.

This clone showed up just once. The rearrangement links TRBV5-6 to TRBJ1-1, with D hard to call. V dropped 5 bases and J dropped 4 bases, with 9 bases sitting between them. The CDR3 covers 12 residues. Germline assignment: CDR1 SGHDT and CDR2 YYEEEE. The DNA for the CDR3 is TGTGCCAGCAGTTCGGGCGGCACTGAAGCTTTCTTT. Translation: CASSSGGTEAFF.

A note on this clone: Other nucleotide sequences in the sample specify the same CDR3. This chain uses TRBV2 with TRBJ2-7; D unclear. Looked up from germline, CDR1 is SNHLY and CDR2 is FYNNEI. The germline V and J ends were trimmed by 8 bases and 0 bases, with 8 bases remaining between them. CDR3 size: 12 residues. CDR3 DNA: TGTGCCAGCTCTGGGGACTCCTACGAGCAGTACTTC. This translates into CASSGDSYEQYF.

The V call is TRBV5-6, the J call TRBJ2-2, with a possible D match to TRBD1 (6 bases). The V end lost 3 bases, the J end lost 0 bases, and 9 bases lay between the germline ends. CDR1 and CDR2 from the germline V gene are SGHDT and YYEEEE. This CDR3 contains 15 residues. The DNA of the CDR3 is TGTGCCAGCAGCTGGGACACCTCGAACACCGGGGAGCTGTTTTTT. Protein sequence: CASSWDTSNTGELFF.

The chain joins TRBV7-2 to TRBJ2-3, with 11 positions matching TRBD2. The J segment lost 2 bases and the V segment lost 3 bases, leaving 4 bases of the junction unmatched. Per germline, CDR1 SGHTA and CDR2 FQGNSA. The CDR3 runs to 16 residues. CDR3 DNA: TGTGCCAGCAGCTTGACTAGCGGGACTTTCACAGATACGCAGTATTTT. This translates into CASSLTSGTFTDTQYF.

This chain joins TRBV4-3 and TRBJ2-3; tentative D call: TRBD1 (7 bases). Germline V lookup: CDR1 LGHNA, CDR2 YSLEER. V lost 0 bases to trimming and J lost 6 bases, with 13 bases between them. The CDR3 covers 15 residues. Here the CDR3 DNA reads TGCGCCAGCAGCCAAGAAAAGGGGGCGGGGGATACGCAGTATTTT. Protein: CASSQEKGAGDTQYF.

The rearrangement uses TRBV5-4 and TRBJ1-6, with D perhaps TRBD1 (5 bases). Between the trimmed V and J ends, which lost 0 bases and 0 bases, there was a span of 10 bases. Germline V CDR1 and CDR2: SGHNT, YYREEE (reference sequence). This CDR3 is 17 amino acids long. CDR3 residues: CASSLGGVGSYNSPLHF. The CDR3 nucleotides are TGTGCCAGCAGCTTGGGGGGGGTGGGCTCCTATAATTCACCCCTCCACTTT.

The chain has TRBV30 and TRBJ2-3, with D tentatively TRBD1 or TRBD2 (5 bases each). V lost 2 bases and J lost 6, with 9 bases in between. This CDR3 is 12 amino acids long. Germline V gene sequence: CDR1 GTSNPN, CDR2 SVGIG (reference sequence). The CDR3 reads CAWSTGGDTQYF. CDR3 sequence (DNA): TGTGCCTGGAGTACAGGCGGGGATACGCAGTATTTT.

The chain carries TRBV4-3 and TRBJ2-1, with TRBD2 matching 12 bases. V shed 0 bases, J shed 7 bases, and the junction held 4 bases outside the gene matches. The CDR3 extends over 16 amino acids. Germline assignment: CDR1 LGHNA and CDR2 YSLEER. The CDR3 is CASSQDPLAGGNEQFF. CDR3 coding DNA: TGCGCCAGCAGCCAAGACCCCCTAGCGGGAGGGAATGAGCAGTTCTTC.

V usage is TRBV7-3 and J usage is TRBJ2-5, with D possibly matching TRBD1 (6 bases). The V end lost 0 bases, the J end lost 5 bases, and 7 bases lay between the germline ends. CDR3 length equals 13 residues. Germline lookup yields CDR1 SGHTA and CDR2 FQGTGA. This CDR3 reads CASSLTRGETQYF. The CDR3 DNA reads as TGTGCCAGCAGCTTAACCAGGGGTGAGACCCAGTACTTC. Filled out from reference TRBV7-3 and TRBJ2-5, the complete variable domain reads GAGVSQTPSNKVTEKGKYVELRCDPISGHTALYWYRQSLGQGPEFLIYFQGTGAADDSGLPNDRFFAVRPEGSVSTLKIQRTERGDSAVYLCASSLTRGETQYFGPGTRLLVL.

The table lists this clone with a few counts. The DNA for the CDR3 is TGTGCCAGCTCACCTCCGGGACTAGCGGGAGAGGGGTACATTCAGTACTTC. Translated: CASSPPGLAGEGYIQYF. The chain couples TRBV18 to TRBJ2-4, with 14 bases aligning to TRBD2. This CDR3 region has 17 residues. With V trimmed by 3 bases and J by 8 bases, 9 bases remained unmatched. The germline V gene encodes CDR1 KGHSH and CDR2 LQKENI.

The chain is built from TRBV19 and TRBJ2-1; possible D gene TRBD2, 5 bases. Trimming took off 6 bases at V and 0 bases at J, with 12 bases between the two ends. Germline V gene data show CDR1 as LNHDA and CDR2 as SQIVND (reference sequence). The CDR3 consists of 15 residues. The CDR3 nucleotides are TGTGCCAGTAGAACCCCGGGGAGCTCCTACAATGAGCAGTTCTTC. It yields the protein CASRTPGSSYNEQFF.

About this clone: The sample contains more than one DNA sequence encoding this CDR3. The V and J genes are TRBV6-5 and TRBJ2-7; D is unresolved. Germline values: CDR1 MNHEY, CDR2 SVGAGI. V dropped 3 bases and J dropped 0 bases, with 6 bases sitting between them. The CDR3 runs 13 residues. The CDR3 sequence: CASSYPGSYEQYF. As DNA, the CDR3 is TGTGCCAGCAGTTATCCTGGCTCCTACGAGCAGTACTTC.

This clone was seen a single time. The chain is built from TRBV27 and TRBJ2-1; TRBD2 matches at 7 bases. This CDR3 has 13 residues. Per germline, CDR1 MNHEY and CDR2 SMNVEV (reference sequence). V lost 7 bases to trimming and J lost 4 bases; unmatched junction nucleotides: 4. CDR3 residues: CASKLGGYNEQFF. Here the CDR3 DNA reads TGTGCCAGCAAGCTCGGGGGGTACAATGAGCAGTTCTTC.

The rearrangement joins TRBV29-1 to TRBJ1-1; unclear D gene. Germline CDR1 is SQVTM and CDR2 is ANQGSEA. Trimming took 4 bases from V and 0 from J, leaving 12 bases between them. The CDR3 is made up of 14 amino acids. The CDR3 bases are TGCAGCGTTGTCCCCGGAACTCTGAACACTGAAGCTTTCTTT. Translated: CSVVPGTLNTEAFF.

The V and J genes are TRBV5-1 and TRBJ1-1; D not resolved. The CDR3 sequence is 13 residues long. Looked up from germline, CDR1 is SGHRS and CDR2 is YFSETQ. Trimming took off 1 base at V and 8 bases at J, with 12 bases between the two ends. As DNA, the CDR3 is TGCGCCAGCAGCTTGTTTCTACCCGGGGAAGCTTTCTTT. Translating it yields CASSLFLPGEAFF. Filled out from reference TRBV5-1 and TRBJ1-1, the complete variable domain reads KAGVTQTPRYLIKTRGQQVTLSCSPISGHRSVSWYQQTPGQGLQFLFEYFSETQRNKGNFPGRFSGRQFSNSRSEMNVSTLELGDSALYLCASSLFLPGEAFFGQGTRLTVV.

In nucleotides, the CDR3 is TGTGCCAGCAGCTTGGCTGGGACGGGATATCAAGAGACCCAGTACTTC. Protein product: CASSLAGTGYQETQYF. The chain links TRBV5-4 to TRBJ2-5; TRBD1 or TRBD2 may be the D gene (5 bases each). Germline values: CDR1 SGHNT, CDR2 YYREEE (reference sequence). With 0 bases removed from V and 2 bases from J, the gap between germline ends came to 14 bases. The CDR3 length is 16 residues.

This chain joins TRBV11-2 and TRBJ2-1; either TRBD1 or TRBD2 may supply D (5 bases each). This CDR3 spans 13 amino acids. Germline V lookup: CDR1 SGHAT, CDR2 FQNNGV. Trimming removed 5 bases at V and 6 bases at J, with 11 bases between. The CDR3 loop reads CASSPVGVNEQFF. CDR3 coding DNA: TGTGCCAGCAGCCCCGTGGGGGTCAATGAGCAGTTCTTC.

CDR3 in amino acids: CASSSGQATPREQYF. CDR3 sequence (DNA): TGTGCCAGCAGTTCCGGACAGGCTACACCGCGGGAGCAGTACTTC. The chain is built from TRBV28 and TRBJ2-7, with 7 bases aligning to TRBD1. The germline gives CDR1 MDHEN, CDR2 SYDVKM. The CDR3 runs to 15 residues. V shed 4 bases and J 7 bases; nucleotides not matched to a gene: 13.

This chain's CDR3 is CASSYLGTGSNYGYTF. Here the CDR3 DNA reads TGTGCCAGCAGTTACTTGGGAACCGGGTCTAACTATGGCTACACCTTC. This sequence joins TRBV6-5 and TRBJ1-2, with D uncertain. This CDR3 is built from 16 residues. Germline CDR1 MNHEY, CDR2 SVGAGI. Trimming stripped 1 base from V and 0 bases from J, with 12 bases between.

This clone was detected a few times. The J gene is TRBJ2-2, the V gene TRBV7-8; 11 bases map to TRBD2. V trimming: 4 bases; J trimming: 6 bases; junction bases outside the gene matches: 13. The length of the CDR3 is 18 residues. Germline V lookup: CDR1 SGHVS, CDR2 FQNEAQ. The CDR3 DNA follows: TGTGCCAGCAGCTCCCGAAGCTTAGCGGGAGGGCCCCCCGGGGAGCTGTTTTTT. Translated: CASSSRSLAGGPPGELFF.

V and J are TRBV4-2 and TRBJ1-6, with 8 bases fitting TRBD1. This CDR3 is 15 amino acids long. With 6 bases clipped from V and 8 bases from J, the junction kept 9 bases outside the gene matches. Germline CDR1 reads LGHNA; CDR2 reads YNFKEQ. This chain's CDR3 is CASRPDRGGYSPLHF. CDR3 nucleotide sequence: TGTGCCAGCAGACCCGACAGGGGAGGTTATTCACCCCTCCACTTT.

The V and J genes are TRBV5-1 and TRBJ2-5, with 8 bases identical to TRBD2. This CDR3 contains 13 residues. Germline trimming cut 5 bases from V and 5 bases from J; bases unmatched to any gene: 5. Looked up from germline, CDR1 is SGHRS and CDR2 is YFSETQ. Here the CDR3 reads CASSSGGLETQYF. CDR3 DNA: TGCGCCAGCAGTTCGGGGGGGTTGGAGACCCAGTACTTC.

The chain carries TRBV13 and TRBJ2-7, with TRBD2 identical over 11 bases. V lost 4 bases to trimming and J lost 3 bases; unmatched junction nucleotides: 5. Germline V gives CDR1 PRHDT, CDR2 FYEKMQ (reference sequence). The CDR3 runs to 15 residues. CDR3 protein: CASSSLAGGLYEQYF. The CDR3 DNA follows: TGTGCCAGCAGCTCCTTAGCGGGAGGGCTCTACGAGCAGTACTTC.

V gene TRBV7-2 combines with J gene TRBJ2-7; TRBD1 aligns across 11 bases. The CDR3 is 15 residues long. The germline CDR1 and CDR2 sequences are SGHTA and FQGNSA. V trimming: 5 bases; J trimming: 4 bases; junction bases outside the gene matches: 7. The CDR3 loop is CASSVGTGGGYEQYF. CDR3 DNA sequence: TGTGCCAGCAGCGTGGGGACAGGGGGAGGATACGAGCAGTACTTC.

The chain couples TRBV11-2 to TRBJ2-7; D possibly corresponds to TRBD2 (6 bases). The CDR3 spans 14 residues. V was pared by 5 bases and J by 7 bases, with 18 bases between. Germline V gives CDR1 SGHAT, CDR2 FQNNGV. CDR3 amino acids: CASSLGGAGMEQYF. DNA for the CDR3: TGTGCCAGCAGCCTAGGAGGAGCGGGCATGGAGCAGTACTTC.